Presented here are 30 T cell receptor beta chains from one specimen sequenced in a study of early T cells in non-severe SARS-CoV-2 infection. TCRdb reprocessed the 5' RACE reads via MiXCR and lists one record per CDR3 protein. The sample includes 100,000 to 150,000 distinct CDR3 sequences, under 15% of them seen just once. The sequenced material came from whole blood. The receptor source for this set is an adult who was a healthcare worker with PCR-confirmed SARS-CoV-2 infection or an uninfected control (not recorded which).

This clonotype has only a few counts. The chain combines TRBV10-3 with TRBJ2-3, with TRBD2 matching 7 bases. CDR1 and CDR2 (germline): ENHRY, SYGVKD. This CDR3 comprises 18 residues. The J segment lost 3 bases and the V segment lost 0 bases, leaving 12 bases of the junction unmatched. The DNA of the CDR3 is TGTGCCATCAGTGAGTCGGGAGCGGGGTCAACCCTAACAGATACGCAGTATTTT. It specifies CAISESGAGSTLTDTQYF.

This clonotype was detected ten times or more. The chain joins TRBV3-1 to TRBJ2-3; D remains ambiguous. The germline CDR1 and CDR2 sequences are LGHDT and YNNKEL (reference sequence). V was clipped by 0 bases and J by 7 bases, with 29 bases between them. The CDR3 contains 20 residues. CDR3 in amino acids: CASSQDPDTRQSRWMHTQYF. CDR3 DNA: TGTGCCAGCAGCCAAGACCCTGACACGCGGCAGTCCCGGTGGATGCATACGCAGTATTTT.

The chain couples TRBV4-1 to TRBJ2-5, with D unclear. This CDR3 is built from 13 residues. In germline, CDR1 is MGHRA, CDR2 YSYEKL. The V gene lost 8 bases and the J gene lost 4 bases, with 14 bases spanning the gap. The CDR3 loop is CASGPFDGETQYF. Written as DNA, the CDR3 is TGCGCCAGCGGTCCATTCGACGGAGAGACCCAGTACTTC.

This clonotype has more than one count but fewer than ten. This chain joins TRBV29-1 and TRBJ1-2; D is unclear. V was clipped by 6 bases and J by 2 bases, with 10 bases between them. In germline, CDR1 is SQVTM, CDR2 ANQGSEA. The CDR3 runs 12 residues. DNA for the CDR3: TGCAGCGTCGCTGACAACAACTATGGCTACACCTTC. This encodes CSVADNNYGYTF.

This clonotype came up many times. The V and J genes are TRBV7-2 and TRBJ2-2; D might be TRBD1 (5 bases). The length of the CDR3 is 15 residues. Trimming shortened V by 1 base and J by 1 base, and 7 bases separated the two germline ends. Germline V gene sequence: CDR1 SGHTA, CDR2 FQGNSA. CDR3 sequence (DNA): TGTGCCAGCAGCTTAGTCCAGGGGAACACCGGGGAGCTGTTTTTT. Residues: CASSLVQGNTGELFF.

This clonotype was detected a few times. This chain uses TRBV19 with TRBJ2-7, with D perhaps matching TRBD1 (6 bases). The CDR3 totals 17 residues. Germline CDR1 LNHDA, CDR2 SQIVND (reference sequence). The V gene lost 6 bases and the J gene lost 2 bases, with 23 bases spanning the gap. The CDR3 loop is CASSFSHRQAGTYEQYF. DNA of the CDR3: TGTGCCAGTAGCTTCAGCCATAGACAGGCTGGTACCTACGAGCAGTACTTC.

The CDR3 loop reads CSVEFMAGGAFF. In DNA form, the CDR3 reads TGCAGCGTTGAATTCATGGCGGGTGGAGCTTTCTTT. The chain is built from TRBV29-1 and TRBJ1-1; D remains ambiguous. V was trimmed by 2 bases and J by 10 bases, leaving 14 bases between them. Germline V gene sequence: CDR1 SQVTM, CDR2 ANQGSEA. CDR3 length: 12 amino acids.

This clonotype showed up just a few times. The chain has TRBV24-1 and TRBJ2-2, with TRBD1 matching over 7 bases. Germline CDR1 KGHDR, CDR2 SFDVKD. This CDR3 spans 15 amino acids. The ends lost 3 bases at V and 5 bases at J; junction bases unmatched: 5. The CDR3: CATSDPRQGTGELFF. In DNA form, the CDR3 reads TGTGCCACCAGTGATCCCAGACAGGGAACCGGGGAGCTGTTTTTT.

In this sample, this clonotype turned up a few times. The rearrangement uses TRBV5-1 and TRBJ1-1; no definite D call. Trimming took 5 bases from V and 0 from J, leaving 14 bases between them. The CDR3 contains 15 residues. Germline CDR1 SGHRS, CDR2 YFSETQ. The CDR3 here is CASRRISDLNTEAFF. The CDR3 DNA reads as TGCGCCAGCAGACGGATCAGCGACTTGAACACTGAAGCTTTCTTT.

This clonotype was seen a few times. V is TRBV30 and J is TRBJ2-3; TRBD2 matches at 8 bases. The CDR3 is 14 amino acids. V shed 0 bases and J 9 bases; nucleotides not matched to a gene: 8. The germline gives CDR1 GTSNPN, CDR2 SVGIG (reference sequence). The CDR3 is CAWSVISGGGTQYF. The CDR3, as DNA: TGTGCCTGGAGTGTCATAAGCGGGGGTGGCACGCAGTATTTT. The whole variable domain, filled in from reference TRBV30 and TRBJ2-3, reads SQTIHQWPATLVQPVGSPLSLECTVEGTSNPNLYWYRQAAGRGLQLLFYSVGIGQISSEVPQNLSASRPQDRQFILSSKKLLLSDSGFYLCAWSVISGGGTQYFGPGTRLTVL.

This chain joins TRBV20-1 and TRBJ2-3, with D maybe TRBD2 (5 bases). V lost 6 bases, J lost 2 bases, and 12 bases lay in between. Looked up from germline, CDR1 is DFQATT and CDR2 is SNEGSKA (reference sequence). This CDR3 is built from 13 residues. The CDR3 nucleotides are TGCAGTGCCCAACCGGGGTCCACAGATACGCAGTATTTT. Translated, it gives CSAQPGSTDTQYF.

V and J are TRBV27 and TRBJ1-5; D uncertain. Trimming cost V 5 bases and J 4 bases, with 12 bases left between them. Germline CDR1 reads MNHEY; CDR2 reads SMNVEV (reference sequence). The CDR3 runs to 14 residues. DNA for the CDR3: TGTGCCAGCAGTACCCTGGGAGGGAATCAGCCCCAGCATTTT. Translating it yields CASSTLGGNQPQHF.

This clonotype was seen more than once but under ten times. The V and J genes are TRBV3-1 and TRBJ2-5; D assignment may be TRBD1 or TRBD2 (5 bases each). V was shortened by 0 bases and J by 8 bases, with 16 bases between the two germline ends. CDR1 is LGHDT, CDR2 YNNKEL, per germline (reference sequence). The CDR3 extends over 15 amino acids. CDR3 nucleotide sequence: TGTGCCAGCAGCCAAGATCGGGACCCCAAGAGTACCCAGTACTTC. Its translation: CASSQDRDPKSTQYF.

This clonotype was seen many times. The chain carries TRBV7-9 and TRBJ2-1; 13 bases align to TRBD2. Germline V gene sequence: CDR1 SEHNR, CDR2 FQNEAQ (reference sequence). V lost 3 bases to trimming and J lost 10 bases; unmatched junction nucleotides: 6. CDR3 length: 15 amino acids. CDR3 protein: CASSLRTSGGGEQFF. The CDR3 region has the DNA TGTGCCAGCAGCTTGCGGACTAGCGGGGGAGGGGAGCAGTTCTTC. The full variable domain, completed using reference TRBV7-9 and TRBJ2-1, is DTGVSQNPRHKITKRGQNVTFRCDPISEHNRLYWYRQTLGQGPEFLTYFQNEAQLEKSRLLSDRFSAERPKGSFSTLEIQRTEQGDSAMYLCASSLRTSGGGEQFFGPGTRLTVL.

The V call is TRBV7-9, the J call TRBJ2-3; no clear D gene. This CDR3 is 20 amino acids long. V was clipped by 3 bases and J by 0 bases, with 25 bases between them. Germline loops: CDR1 SEHNR, CDR2 FQNEAQ (reference sequence). The CDR3 region is CASSFLVLLTVGTSTDTQYF. The CDR3 nucleotides read TGTGCCAGCAGCTTTCTTGTCTTGCTCACAGTAGGAACTAGCACAGATACGCAGTATTTT.

V gene TRBV29-1 combines with J gene TRBJ2-7; TRBD2 might be the D (6 bases). The CDR3 length is 12 residues. Germline V gene lookup returns CDR1 SQVTM and CDR2 ANQGSEA. The DNA of the CDR3 is TGCCCTCCTGGGCTAGCGTTCTACGAGCAGTACTTC. This gives the protein CPPGLAFYEQYF.

This clonotype was picked up a small number of times. This chain links TRBV29-1 with TRBJ2-7; D may be TRBD1 or TRBD2 (6 bases each). Trimming stripped 4 bases from V and 3 bases from J, with 10 bases between. This CDR3 is 12 amino acids long. Germline lookup yields CDR1 SQVTM and CDR2 ANQGSEA. The CDR3 bases are TGCAGCGTTGTAGGAGGGGGCTACGAGCAGTACTTC. Residues: CSVVGGGYEQYF.

This chain uses TRBV30 with TRBJ1-4; TRBD1 agrees at 7 bases. Unmatched junction bases numbered 6, after V lost 3 bases and J lost 5 bases. The CDR3 runs to 14 residues. Germline V gene sequence: CDR1 GTSNPN, CDR2 SVGIG (reference sequence). In DNA, the CDR3 is TGTGCCTGGAGAAGGAAACAGGGGAATGAAAAACTGTTTTTT. Translating gives CAWRRKQGNEKLFF.

This clonotype came up many times. This sequence joins TRBV7-9 and TRBJ2-1, with 9 bases identical to TRBD1. The CDR3 is 15 residues long. Germline V CDR1 and CDR2: SEHNR, FQNEAQ (reference sequence). V lost 8 bases to trimming and J lost 5 bases; unmatched junction nucleotides: 10. The CDR3 nucleotides are TGTGCCAGCTCTCCGCCCGGGACAGGGAACAATGAGCAGTTCTTC. Its protein product is CASSPPGTGNNEQFF.

The chain employs TRBV18 and TRBJ2-5; 7 bases are a match to TRBD1. J was trimmed by 3 bases and V by 3 bases; bases with no gene match: 4. Germline lookup yields CDR1 KGHSH and CDR2 LQKENI. This CDR3 is 14 amino acids long. CDR3 sequence: CASSPSTGEETQYF. CDR3 coding DNA: TGTGCCAGCTCACCGTCCACAGGGGAAGAGACCCAGTACTTC.

This clonotype was counted a few times. The chain couples TRBV20-1 to TRBJ2-5; TRBD2 aligns across 9 bases. The CDR3 totals 15 residues. J lost 3 bases, V lost 4 bases, and 9 bases had no gene match. Germline V gene data show CDR1 as DFQATT and CDR2 as SNEGSKA (reference sequence). The CDR3: CSAMDAASGEETQYF. CDR3 in DNA: TGCAGTGCTATGGACGCCGCTAGCGGGGAAGAGACCCAGTACTTC.

Only a few counts were recorded for this clonotype. The chain is built from TRBV5-4 and TRBJ2-1; 7 nucleotides align to TRBD1. This CDR3 comprises 13 residues. In germline, CDR1 is SGHNT, CDR2 YYREEE (reference sequence). The V gene end was trimmed by 4 bases and the J gene end by 10 bases; junction bases not matched to a gene: 8. DNA of the CDR3: TGTGCCAGCAGCCCCCGACAGGGAAGGGAGCAGTTCTTC. Residues: CASSPRQGREQFF.

The chain uses TRBV7-9 and TRBJ1-1, with TRBD1 identical over 8 bases. J gave up 5 bases and V 1 base, and 6 bases lay outside the gene matches. CDR1 SEHNR and CDR2 FQNEAQ come from the germline V gene (reference sequence). The CDR3 loop spans 15 amino acids. The CDR3 nucleotides read TGTGCCAGCAGCTTAGACGGCAGGGGGCGGACTGAAGCTTTCTTT. It translates to CASSLDGRGRTEAFF.

This clonotype was detected only a few times. This rearrangement joins TRBV20-1 to TRBJ2-5, with a possible D match to TRBD1 (5 bases). Germline V gives CDR1 DFQATT, CDR2 SNEGSKA (reference sequence). The CDR3 totals 15 residues. Trimming shortened V by 6 bases and J by 0 bases, and 17 bases separated the two germline ends. CDR3 sequence reads: CSAATDKPNQETQYF. CDR3 in DNA: TGCAGTGCGGCGACGGACAAGCCAAACCAAGAGACCCAGTACTTC.

The V call is TRBV4-1, the J call TRBJ2-7, with no clear D. CDR1 and CDR2 (germline): MGHRA, YSYEKL. This CDR3 spans 15 amino acids. Trimming took 0 bases from V and 7 from J, leaving 16 bases between them. As DNA, the CDR3 is TGCGCCAGCAGCCAAGATTCCAGCGTAGGCCTGGAGCAGTACTTC. Residues: CASSQDSSVGLEQYF.

This rearrangement joins TRBV9 to TRBJ1-1; D is uncertain. CDR1 and CDR2 (germline): SGDLS, YYNGEE. This CDR3 region has 14 residues. V was pared by 3 bases and J by 5 bases, with 14 bases between. The CDR3 protein is CASSAATTGTEAFF. In nucleotides, the CDR3 is TGTGCCAGCAGCGCGGCCACGACGGGTACTGAAGCTTTCTTT.

This clonotype was counted ten times or more. This rearrangement joins TRBV21-1 to TRBJ2-2. TRBV21-1 is reported as a pseudogene. The CDR3 is 12 amino acids. Written as DNA, the CDR3 is TGTGCCAGCAGCAAAGGAAGACCGGAGCTGTTTTTT. This sequence encodes CASSKGRPELFF.

CDR3 coding DNA: TGTGCCAGCAGCCTCTCGACGGACTACACTGAAGCTTTCTTT. Translation gives CASSLSTDYTEAFF. This rearrangement joins TRBV7-3 to TRBJ1-1; D gene unclear. The CDR3 is 14 amino acids. V was clipped by 5 bases and J by 3 bases, with 13 bases between them. Germline CDR1 and CDR2: SGHTA and FQGTGA.

The chain recombines TRBV20-1 with TRBJ2-3; no firm D call. The CDR3 consists of 12 residues. Trimming removed 7 bases at V and 4 bases at J, with 12 bases between. Germline V gene lookup returns CDR1 DFQATT and CDR2 SNEGSKA (reference sequence). The DNA for the CDR3 is TGCAGTGGGGTAGACCTGGCAGATACGCAGTATTTT. It specifies CSGVDLADTQYF.

This clonotype was detected a few times. The CDR3 sequence is CASSVADGEETQYF. CDR3 coding DNA: TGTGCCAGCAGCGTAGCTGACGGGGAAGAGACCCAGTACTTC. This chain connects TRBV9 to TRBJ2-5; weak D call: TRBD2 (5 bases). Germline V gene data show CDR1 as SGDLS and CDR2 as YYNGEE. V shed 0 bases and J shed 3 bases, with 9 bases lying between them. This CDR3 has 14 amino acids.